Listed below are T cell receptor beta chains from one sample, sequenced in a study of T cell responses to AZD1222 COVID-19 vaccine. This table comes from immunoSEQ multiplex PCR, and its TCRdb copy is limited to in-frame clones, with some not included. Here the sample spans approximately 90,000 clones, roughly 90% being singletons. Material: peripheral blood, obtained on day 0 of AZD1222 vaccination. Every receptor here comes from an adult in good health. Each CDR3 is given with its conserved first and last residue. Each record gives: J gene, CDR3 length, clone size, V gene, D gene, CDR3 protein, CDR3 DNA. A D gene is named only where the DNA matches it firmly. Part of the rows lack a size; the others show once, few, many or a class for expanded clones.

>TRBJ2-1|17|few|TRBV7-8|TRBD2
CASSWRNGGAGFDEQFF
TGTGCCAGCAGCTGGCGCAACGGGGGGGCCGGGTTCGATGAGCAGTTCTTC
>TRBJ1-5|12|-|TRBV7-8|-
CASSLFNQPQHF
TGTGCCAGCAGCTTGTTCAATCAGCCCCAGCATTTT
>TRBJ2-3|15|-|TRBV7-6|-
CASSLALSGTDTQYF
TGTGCCAGCAGCTTAGCGCTCTCGGGAACAGATACGCAGTATTTT
>TRBJ1-1|12|-|TRBV10-3|-
CAISVEGWEAFF
TGTGCCATCAGTGTGGAGGGTTGGGAAGCTTTCTTT
>TRBJ2-2|14|-|TRBV7-2|TRBD2
CASKRGMNTGELFF
TGTGCCAGCAAGCGGGGGATGAACACCGGGGAGCTGTTTTTT
>TRBJ1-1|11|-|TRBV29-1|-
CSVLGNTEAFF
TGCAGCGTTCTCGGGAACACTGAAGCTTTCTTT
>TRBJ2-2|14|-|TRBV18|TRBD1
CASGNRGDTGELFF
TGTGCCAGCGGAAACAGGGGGGACACCGGGGAGCTGTTTTTT
>TRBJ1-5|12|-|TRBV25-1|-
CASKGGGQPQHF
TGTGCCAGCAAGGGGGGAGGGCAGCCCCAGCATTTT
>TRBJ1-5|15|-|TRBV4-2|TRBD1
CASSPTGTGNQPQHF
TGTGCCAGCAGTCCCACCGGGACAGGGAATCAGCCCCAGCATTTT
>TRBJ2-1|19|-|TRBV18|TRBD2
CASSSGTSTFLGSYNEQFF
TGTGCCAGCTCGTCCGGGACTAGTACGTTTTTAGGCTCCTACAATGAGCAGTTCTTC
>TRBJ1-2|13|-|TRBV5-1|-
CASSEPGYYGYTF
TGCGCCAGCAGCGAACCGGGCTACTATGGCTACACCTTC
>TRBJ2-6|13|-|TRBV6-5|-
CASSIQGANVLTF
TGTGCCAGCAGTATACAGGGAGCCAACGTCCTGACTTTC
>TRBJ1-1|13|-|TRBV5-1|TRBD1
CASRTRQGTEAFF
TGCGCCAGCAGAACCCGACAGGGCACTGAAGCTTTCTTT
>TRBJ1-6|14|-|TRBV7-3|TRBD1
CASSLDRGGSPLHF
TGTGCCAGCAGTCTGGACAGGGGGGGTTCACCCCTCCACTTT
>TRBJ1-2|13|-|TRBV24-1|TRBD1
CATSDFRGYGYTF
TGTGCCACCAGTGATTTCAGGGGGTATGGCTACACCTTC
>TRBJ2-5|14|-|TRBV5-1|-
CASSLRLEQETQYF
TGCGCCAGCAGCTTGCGTCTAGAACAAGAGACCCAGTACTTC
>TRBJ2-1|16|-|TRBV4-2|TRBD2
CASSQVAAGEYNEQFF
TGTGCCAGCAGCCAAGTTGCTGCGGGGGAGTACAATGAGCAGTTCTTC
>TRBJ2-2|14|-|TRBV29-1|-
CSVVRTSAGGELFF
TGCAGCGTTGTAAGGACCTCGGCGGGCGGGGAGCTGTTTTTT
>TRBJ1-2|14|-|TRBV7-2|-
CASSFPVDSPRYTF
TGTGCCAGCAGCTTCCCTGTGGACAGTCCTCGCTACACCTTC
>TRBJ2-4|17|-|TRBV4-1|-
CASSQDPLPSAANIQYF
TGCGCCAGCAGCCAAGACCCTCTCCCGAGTGCGGCAAACATTCAGTACTTC
>TRBJ1-4|14|few|TRBV5-1|TRBD1
CASSQGQGNEKLFF
TGCGCCAGCAGCCAAGGACAGGGTAACGAAAAACTGTTTTTT
>TRBJ2-6|14|few|TRBV2|-
CASSERSGANVLTF
TGTGCCAGCAGTGAACGGTCTGGGGCCAACGTCCTGACTTTC
>TRBJ2-1|13|-|TRBV7-8|TRBD1
CASSLGQGNEQFF
TGTGCCAGCAGCTTAGGACAGGGCAATGAGCAGTTCTTC
>TRBJ1-2|14|-|TRBV19|TRBD1
CASSAPGQRYGYTF
TGTGCCAGTAGCGCCCCGGGACAGCGCTATGGCTACACCTTC
>TRBJ1-5|15|-|TRBV19|-
CASSIGAYSNQPQHF
TGTGCCAGTAGTATAGGGGCGTATAGCAATCAGCCCCAGCATTTT
>TRBJ2-3|13|once|TRBV7-3|-
CASSLYEADTQYF
TGTGCCAGCAGCTTATATGAGGCAGATACGCAGTATTTT
>TRBJ2-7|14|-|TRBV7-2|TRBD2
CASSRSGGLYEQYF
TGTGCCAGCAGCCGCAGCGGGGGCCTCTACGAGCAGTACTTC
>TRBJ2-2|13|-|TRBV2|-
CASSVGQTGELFF
TGTGCCAGCAGTGTAGGACAGACCGGGGAGCTGTTTTTT
>TRBJ2-3|13|-|TRBV7-2|-
CASSLARADTQYF
TGTGCCAGCAGCTTAGCCAGGGCAGATACGCAGTATTTT